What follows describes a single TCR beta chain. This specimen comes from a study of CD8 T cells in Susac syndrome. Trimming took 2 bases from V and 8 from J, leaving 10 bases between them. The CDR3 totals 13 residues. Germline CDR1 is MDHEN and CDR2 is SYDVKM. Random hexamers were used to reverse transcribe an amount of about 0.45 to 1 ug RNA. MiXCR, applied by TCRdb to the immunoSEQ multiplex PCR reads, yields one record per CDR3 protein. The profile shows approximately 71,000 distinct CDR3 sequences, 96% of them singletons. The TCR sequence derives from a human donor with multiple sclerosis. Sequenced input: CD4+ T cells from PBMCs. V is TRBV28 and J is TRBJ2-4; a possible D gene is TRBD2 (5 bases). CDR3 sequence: CASSLTGWDIQYF. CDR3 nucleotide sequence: TGTGCCAGCAGTTTAACGGGGTGGGACATTCAGTACTTC.